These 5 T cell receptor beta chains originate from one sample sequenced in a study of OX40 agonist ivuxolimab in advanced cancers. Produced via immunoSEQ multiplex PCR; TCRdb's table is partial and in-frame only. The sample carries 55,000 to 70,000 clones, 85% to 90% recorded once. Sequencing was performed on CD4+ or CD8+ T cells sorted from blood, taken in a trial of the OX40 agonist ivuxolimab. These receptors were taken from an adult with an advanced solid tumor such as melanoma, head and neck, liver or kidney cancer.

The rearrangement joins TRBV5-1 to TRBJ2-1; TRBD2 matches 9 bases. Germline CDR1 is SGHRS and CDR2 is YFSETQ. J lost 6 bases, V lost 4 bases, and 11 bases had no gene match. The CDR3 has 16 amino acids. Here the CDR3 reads CASSLTSGPAGNEQFF. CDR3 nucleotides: TGCGCCAGCAGCCTGACTAGCGGACCTGCGGGCAATGAGCAGTTCTTC.

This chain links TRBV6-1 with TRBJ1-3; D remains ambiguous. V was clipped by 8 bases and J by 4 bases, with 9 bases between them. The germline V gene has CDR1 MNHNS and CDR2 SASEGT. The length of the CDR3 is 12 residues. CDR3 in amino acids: CASFSQGNTIYF. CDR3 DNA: TGTGCCAGCTTCTCGCAGGGAAACACCATATATTTT.

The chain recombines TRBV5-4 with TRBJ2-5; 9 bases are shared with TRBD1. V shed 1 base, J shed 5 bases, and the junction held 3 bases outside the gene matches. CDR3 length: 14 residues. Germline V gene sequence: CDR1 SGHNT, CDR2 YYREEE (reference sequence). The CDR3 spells CASSLTGGKETQYF. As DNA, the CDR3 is TGTGCCAGCAGCTTGACAGGGGGCAAGGAGACCCAGTACTTC.

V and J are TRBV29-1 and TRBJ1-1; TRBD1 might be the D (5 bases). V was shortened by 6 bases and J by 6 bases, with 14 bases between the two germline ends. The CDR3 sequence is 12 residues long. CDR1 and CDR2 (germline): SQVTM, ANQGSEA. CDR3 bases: TGCAGCGTCGGGGGGTCACGGGCTGAAGCTTTCTTT. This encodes CSVGGSRAEAFF.

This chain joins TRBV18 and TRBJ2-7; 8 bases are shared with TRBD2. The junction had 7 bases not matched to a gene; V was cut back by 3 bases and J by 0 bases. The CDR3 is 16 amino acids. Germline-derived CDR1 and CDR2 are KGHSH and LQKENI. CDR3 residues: CASSPNGGELSYEQYF. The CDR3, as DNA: TGTGCCAGCTCACCCAACGGGGGGGAACTCTCCTACGAGCAGTACTTC.